The next 8 T cell receptor beta chains were all read from a single sample in a study of siplizumab effects on memory and regulatory T cells. Clones were sequenced by immunoSEQ multiplex PCR, and TCRdb holds only the in-frame ones, with some missing. The sample yields 26,000 or so clones, roughly 82% seen once. Material: memory CD4+ T cells sorted from blood. These receptors were collected from a human donor in good health.

The rearrangement joins TRBV19 to TRBJ2-1; 13 bases fit TRBD2. The CDR3 extends over 14 amino acids. In germline, CDR1 is LNHDA, CDR2 SQIVND (reference sequence). V lost 4 bases, J lost 8 bases, and 2 bases stayed unmatched. CDR3 sequence: CASSSGLAGDEQFF. DNA for the CDR3: TGTGCCAGTAGTAGTGGACTAGCGGGAGATGAGCAGTTCTTC.

This clone was picked up a small number of times. This rearrangement joins TRBV5-4 to TRBJ2-7; no firm D call. The CDR3 totals 14 residues. Germline-derived CDR1 and CDR2 are SGHNT and YYREEE (reference sequence). The germline V and J ends were trimmed by 0 bases and 1 base, with 8 bases remaining between them. The DNA of the CDR3 is TGTGCCAGCAGCTTGGCCGGAGTATCCTACGAGCAGTACTTC. Translated: CASSLAGVSYEQYF.

The chain links TRBV5-1 to TRBJ2-5; TRBD1 might be the D (5 bases). The V gene lost 0 bases and the J gene lost 4 bases, with 13 bases spanning the gap. There are 15 residues in the CDR3. Germline CDR1 and CDR2: SGHRS and YFSETQ. The CDR3 DNA follows: TGCGCCAGCAGCTTGGTGGTGACCCAGGGAGAGACCCAGTACTTC. Encoded protein: CASSLVVTQGETQYF.

The J gene is TRBJ1-6, the V gene TRBV6-5, with D uncertain. Germline V lookup: CDR1 MNHEY, CDR2 SVGAGI. With 2 bases removed from V and 7 bases from J, the gap between germline ends came to 9 bases. The CDR3 extends over 14 amino acids. CDR3 DNA sequence: TGTGCCAGCAGTTACACGGACTGGAATTCACCCCTCCACTTT. It encodes CASSYTDWNSPLHF.

This chain connects TRBV10-3 to TRBJ1-1; maybe TRBD1 (5 bases). CDR1 is ENHRY and CDR2 is SYGVKD in the germline V gene. The CDR3 contains 14 residues. The ends were cut back, 4 bases at V and 2 bases at J, with 11 bases in the middle. The DNA of the CDR3 is TGTGCCATCAGTGTTCGGGGCGAAAACACTGAAGCTTTCTTT. It translates to CAISVRGENTEAFF.

The chain combines TRBV7-2 with TRBJ2-1, with D possibly being TRBD2 (6 bases). Germline loops: CDR1 SGHTA, CDR2 FQGNSA. The V end lost 6 bases, the J end lost 10 bases, and 13 bases lay between the germline ends. This CDR3 region has 12 residues. This chain's CDR3 is CASRSGPKEQFF. The DNA for the CDR3 is TGTGCCAGCAGAAGCGGGCCAAAAGAGCAGTTCTTC.

This sequence joins TRBV15 and TRBJ2-3, with 7 bases aligning to TRBD1. V shed 2 bases and J 2 bases; nucleotides not matched to a gene: 10. The CDR3 consists of 17 residues. The germline V gene encodes CDR1 LNHNV and CDR2 YYDKDF (reference sequence). The CDR3 protein is CATSRQLTGPPTDTQYF. DNA of the CDR3: TGTGCCACCAGCAGACAATTGACAGGGCCACCCACAGATACGCAGTATTTT. The entire variable domain, with the rest obtained from reference TRBV15 and TRBJ2-3, is as follows: DAMVIQNPRYQVTQFGKPVTLSCSQTLNHNVMYWYQQKSSQAPKLLFHYYDKDFNNEADTPDNFQSRRPNTSFCFLDIRSPGLGDTAMYLCATSRQLTGPPTDTQYFGPGTRLTVL.

The V and J genes are TRBV4-1 and TRBJ2-1; 11 bases agree with TRBD2. Trimming at V came to 4 bases and at J to 7 bases, leaving 12 bases not matched to a gene. There are 17 residues in the CDR3. Germline V gene data show CDR1 as MGHRA and CDR2 as YSYEKL. The CDR3 bases are TGCGCCAGCAGCCCTCTTCCCACTAGCGGGAGTTGGAATGAGCAGTTCTTC. Its protein is CASSPLPTSGSWNEQFF.